This T cell receptor (beta chain) was obtained from a study of T cells in Graves' hyperthyroidism and ophthalmopathy. Findings and caveats of the study: Blood shared most expanded thyroid clonotypes above 0.001.

This clonotype appeared many times. The antigen is undetermined. RNA transcripts gave rise to amplified TCR beta CDR3 regions. Carried out on the TCR CDR3, a first-round RT-PCR used the HTBI primer set. MiXCR was run by TCRdb on the multiplex PCR reads, yielding one entry per CDR3 protein. Of about half a million distinct CDR3 sequences in the sample, around 22% were seen once. A patient was excluded if there was uncontrolled infection, other autoimmune disease, pregnancy or lactation. The sequence derives from a woman aged 25 to 39 with Graves' ophthalmopathy. Sequenced material: blood.

CDR3 in amino acids: CASSFPEVVGIYGYTF. CDR3 in DNA: TGTGCCAGCAGTTTTCCGGAAGTGGTTGGGATATATGGCTACACCTTC. The chain couples TRBV12-3 or TRBV12-4 to TRBJ1-2, with D unresolved. V dropped 3 bases and J dropped 5 bases, with 19 bases sitting between them. The CDR3 has 16 residues.